This T cell receptor (beta chain) stems from a study of T cells in tuberculosis. Study information: A South African cohort included IGRA-negative adolescents, latently infected IGRA-positive adolescents and adults with active tuberculosis. The study, taken as a whole, reports: Using the GMM-specific repertoire gave nearly 90% accuracy versus roughly 70% with motifs.

Assay used: immunoSEQ multiplex PCR; TCRdb lists only in-frame clones, some missing. The sample contains fewer than 40,000 clones, approximately 90% of which appear only once. The CDR3 covers 18 residues. Germline-derived CDR1 and CDR2 are LGHNT and FRNRAP. The J segment lost 3 bases and the V segment lost 3 bases, leaving 11 bases of the junction unmatched. Turning to this clone: The antigen is not known.

Specified time point: new active TB diagnosis, blood taken before or within 7 days of starting treatment. The V gene is TRBV12-5, the J gene TRBJ1-6, with 7 bases aligning to TRBD1. This material consisted of PBMCs, taken at tuberculosis diagnosis. This TCR was recovered from an adult with tuberculosis. The DNA of the CDR3 is TGTGCTAGTGGTTTTGCCCTCCCGACAGGGAGCTATAATTCACCCCTCCACTTT. It codes for CASGFALPTGSYNSPLHF.